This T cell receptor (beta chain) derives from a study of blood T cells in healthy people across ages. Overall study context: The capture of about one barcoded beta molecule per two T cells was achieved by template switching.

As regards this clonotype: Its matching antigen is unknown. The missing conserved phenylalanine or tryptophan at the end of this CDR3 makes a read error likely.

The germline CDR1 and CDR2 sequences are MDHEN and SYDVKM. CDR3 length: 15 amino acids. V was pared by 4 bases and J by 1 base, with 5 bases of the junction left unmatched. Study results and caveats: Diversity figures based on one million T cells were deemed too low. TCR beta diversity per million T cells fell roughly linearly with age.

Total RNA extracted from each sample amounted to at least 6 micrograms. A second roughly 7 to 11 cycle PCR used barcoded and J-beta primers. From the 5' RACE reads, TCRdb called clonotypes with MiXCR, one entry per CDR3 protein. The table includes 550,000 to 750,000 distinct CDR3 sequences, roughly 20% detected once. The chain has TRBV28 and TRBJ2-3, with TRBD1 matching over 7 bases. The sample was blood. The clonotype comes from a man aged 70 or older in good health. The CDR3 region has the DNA TGTGCCAGCAGTTCAGGGGGAGAAGGCACAGATACGCAGTATTCT. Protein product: CASSSGGEGTDTQYS.